This T cell receptor beta chain was identified during a study of blood T cell repertoires in COVID-19. On the study more broadly: Some COVID-19 samples were acute and others convalescent; all came from the United States, Italy and Spain. PBMCs, B-cell-depleted T cells, or T cells provided the cDNA or gDNA that made up the material.

Source study methods: Cell counts per sample came from amplifying reference gene primers. Sequenced by immunoSEQ multiplex PCR; TCRdb stores in-frame clones only, minus some. That table furnishes V, J and clone size, whereas the DNA furnished D and trimming. The sample includes approximately 170,000 clones, less than 85% seen only once; the top ten take about 10%. The germline V gene has CDR1 SGHRS and CDR2 YFSETQ. The V end was cut by 4 bases, the J end by 0 bases, with 15 bases between. The length of the CDR3 is 16 residues. V gene TRBV5-1 combines with J gene TRBJ2-3; tentatively, D is TRBD2 (5 bases). The origin of this receptor is a woman older than 75 with active or convalescent COVID-19. Sequencing was done on a sample of peripheral blood. The CDR3 DNA sequence: TGCGCCAGCAGCCTCTCGGGAATCACTAGCACAGATACGCAGTATTTT. Amino acids: CASSLSGITSTDTQYF.